This T cell receptor beta chain was observed in a study of blood T cell repertoires in COVID-19. Study in general: Whether acute or convalescent, the COVID-19 samples came from the United States, Italy and Spain.

The CDR3 contains 16 residues. Trimming at V came to 3 bases and at J to 3 bases, leaving 10 bases not matched to a gene. Germline CDR1 is LNHNV and CDR2 is YYDKDF (reference sequence). The authors' processing: Reference gene primer amplification in the assay estimated nucleated cell counts. Method: immunoSEQ multiplex PCR; TCRdb's copy keeps in-frame clones and lacks some. Clonal size and the V and J genes are those of that table, whereas D and trimming came from the DNA. The profile shows about 200,000 clones, 65% to 90% of them singletons. This clone was recorded at least ten times. This chain uses TRBV15 with TRBJ2-5, with 7 bases aligning to TRBD1. Sequenced: peripheral blood. This clonotype originated in a human donor in a cohort sampled during active COVID-19. The CDR3 nucleotides read TGTGCCACCAGCAGCCCATTAAGGGGGCATGAAGAGACCCAGTACTTC. As protein: CATSSPLRGHEETQYF.